A single sample gave rise to the 13 T cell receptor beta chains below, sequenced in a study of cytomegalovirus exposure and HLA in healthy donors. With 60 Vbeta and 13 Jbeta primers, the PCR was carried out. The protocol was immunoSEQ multiplex PCR, while the TCRdb copy is restricted to in-frame clones and leaves out a portion. In the table there are 100,000 to 150,000 clones, around three quarters of which are singletons. Sequenced: PBMCs. The receptors derive from a man younger than 40 in good health and CMV-seropositive.

This chain uses TRBV10-1 with TRBJ2-2; D uncertain. Trimming shortened V by 0 bases and J by 2 bases, and 10 bases separated the two germline ends. CDR1 is WNHNN and CDR2 is SYGVQD in the germline V gene (reference sequence). The CDR3 length is 16 residues. The CDR3 nucleotides read TGCGCCAGCAGTGAGTCGAGGCTAGTTAACACCGGGGAGCTGTTTTTT. Translated: CASSESRLVNTGELFF.

DNA for the CDR3: TGTGCCAGCTCACCTCCCGTAGCGGGATGGAACACCGGGGAGCTGTTTTTT. Residues: CASSPPVAGWNTGELFF. The chain links TRBV18 to TRBJ2-2, with 8 bases aligning to TRBD2. This CDR3 comprises 17 residues. Germline assignment: CDR1 KGHSH and CDR2 LQKENI. J gave up 1 base and V 3 bases, and 7 bases lay outside the gene matches.

The rearrangement links TRBV27 to TRBJ1-2; 10 nucleotides match TRBD1. J lost 4 bases, V lost 6 bases, and 8 bases had no gene match. The CDR3 loop spans 15 amino acids. Germline CDR1 MNHEY, CDR2 SMNVEV (reference sequence). The CDR3 region has the DNA TGTGCCAGCAGGCCGTGGGACAGGGGCGCCTATGGCTACACCTTC. Translation: CASRPWDRGAYGYTF.

The chain links TRBV13 to TRBJ1-1; 12 nucleotides match TRBD1. This CDR3 is built from 13 residues. CDR1 is PRHDT and CDR2 is FYEKMQ in the germline V gene (reference sequence). Unmatched junction bases numbered 5, after V lost 4 bases and J lost 11 bases. CDR3 sequence reads: CASSSGTGGQAFF. CDR3 bases: TGTGCCAGCAGCTCCGGGACAGGGGGCCAGGCTTTCTTT.

This rearrangement joins TRBV19 to TRBJ1-5; no definite D call. Germline CDR1 LNHDA, CDR2 SQIVND (reference sequence). The CDR3 is 17 amino acids. V was shortened by 3 bases and J by 5 bases, with 20 bases between the two germline ends. CDR3 protein: CASSMSGKRHGDQPQHF. CDR3 bases: TGTGCCAGTAGTATGTCGGGGAAAAGACATGGGGATCAGCCCCAGCATTTT.

This clone was picked up a small number of times. V gene TRBV27 combines with J gene TRBJ1-2, with D uncertain. Trimming pared 6 bases from V and 8 bases from J, leaving 22 bases between. CDR1 and CDR2 (germline): MNHEY, SMNVEV (reference sequence). CDR3 size: 15 residues. CDR3 in amino acids: CASRTTPGLSGGYTF. The CDR3, as DNA: TGTGCCAGCAGGACGACCCCAGGCCTATCGGGGGGCTACACCTTC.

This chain joins TRBV27 and TRBJ1-2, with 9 bases that match TRBD1. J gave up 8 bases and V 6 bases, and 4 bases lay outside the gene matches. Germline lookup yields CDR1 MNHEY and CDR2 SMNVEV (reference sequence). The CDR3 totals 12 residues. The DNA of the CDR3 is TGTGCCAGCAGCGGACAGGGGCAAGGCTACACCTTC. Protein product: CASSGQGQGYTF.

The chain is built from TRBV13 and TRBJ2-1; TRBD2 is a possible D gene (6 bases). The CDR3 is 13 amino acids. V shed 5 bases and J shed 10 bases, with 15 bases lying between them. Germline lookup yields CDR1 PRHDT and CDR2 FYEKMQ (reference sequence). The DNA for the CDR3 is TGTGCCAGCAGCACCCTACTAGCTGGGGAGCAGTTCTTC. Translation: CASSTLLAGEQFF. Based on the CDR3 plus reference TRBV13 and TRBJ2-1, the full variable domain is AAGVIQSPRHLIKEKRETATLKCYPIPRHDTVYWYQQGPGQDPQFLISFYEKMQSDKGSIPDRFSAQQFSDYHSELNMSSLELGDSALYFCASSTLLAGEQFFGPGTRLTVL.

The chain couples TRBV6-1 to TRBJ1-2; no reliable D call. This CDR3 spans 14 amino acids. V lost 10 bases and J lost 7, with 22 bases in between. Looked up from germline, CDR1 is MNHNS and CDR2 is SASEGT. CDR3 amino acids: CATTGLYYKGGYTF. The CDR3 region has the DNA TGTGCCACCACCGGACTATACTACAAGGGTGGCTACACCTTC.

This chain connects TRBV19 to TRBJ2-2; 8 bases align to TRBD1. CDR1 and CDR2 (germline): LNHDA, SQIVND (reference sequence). Losses at the gene ends were 6 bases for V and 3 bases for J; bases not matched to a gene: 9. The CDR3 covers 16 residues. For the CDR3, the DNA is TGTGCCAGTAGGCTCCCAGGGGGCTGGGACACCGGGGAGCTGTTTTTT. Encoded protein: CASRLPGGWDTGELFF.

V is TRBV5-1 and J is TRBJ2-5; D gene ambiguous. CDR1 and CDR2 from the germline V gene are SGHRS and YFSETQ. The V gene lost 0 bases and the J gene lost 2 bases, with 11 bases spanning the gap. The CDR3 spans 15 residues. The CDR3 is CASSLGVLNQETQYF. In DNA form, the CDR3 reads TGCGCCAGCAGCTTGGGAGTCCTTAATCAAGAGACCCAGTACTTC.

The rearrangement joins TRBV5-1 to TRBJ2-7; weak D call: TRBD1 (6 bases). The V end lost 2 bases, the J end lost 6 bases, and 15 bases lay between the germline ends. Germline CDR1 and CDR2: SGHRS and YFSETQ. CDR3 length: 14 residues. CDR3 bases: TGCGCCAGCAGCTTCGGACAGACAATGAGCGAGCAGTACTTC. Protein sequence: CASSFGQTMSEQYF.

This chain uses TRBV6-1 with TRBJ1-5; D is perhaps TRBD1 (5 bases). V was clipped by 6 bases and J by 8 bases, with 14 bases between them. The length of the CDR3 is 13 residues. Per the germline V gene, CDR1 is MNHNS and CDR2 is SASEGT. CDR3 in amino acids: CASRGVWGEPQHF. The CDR3 DNA follows: TGTGCCAGCAGGGGGGTGTGGGGGGAGCCCCAGCATTTT.